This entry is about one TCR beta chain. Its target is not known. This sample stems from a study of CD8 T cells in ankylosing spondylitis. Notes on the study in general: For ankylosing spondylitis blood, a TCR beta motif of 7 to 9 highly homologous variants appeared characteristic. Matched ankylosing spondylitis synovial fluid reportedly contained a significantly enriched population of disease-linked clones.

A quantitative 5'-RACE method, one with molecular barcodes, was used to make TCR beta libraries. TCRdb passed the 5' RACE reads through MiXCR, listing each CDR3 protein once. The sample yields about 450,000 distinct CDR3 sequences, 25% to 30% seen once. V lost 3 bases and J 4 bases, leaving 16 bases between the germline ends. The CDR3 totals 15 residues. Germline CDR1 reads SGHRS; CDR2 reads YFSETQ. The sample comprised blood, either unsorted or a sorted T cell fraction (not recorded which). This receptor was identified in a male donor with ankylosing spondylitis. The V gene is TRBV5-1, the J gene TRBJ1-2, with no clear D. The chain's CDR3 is CASSSLSPQVYGYTF. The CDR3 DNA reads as TGCGCCAGCAGCTCCCTCTCCCCCCAGGTCTATGGCTACACCTTC.